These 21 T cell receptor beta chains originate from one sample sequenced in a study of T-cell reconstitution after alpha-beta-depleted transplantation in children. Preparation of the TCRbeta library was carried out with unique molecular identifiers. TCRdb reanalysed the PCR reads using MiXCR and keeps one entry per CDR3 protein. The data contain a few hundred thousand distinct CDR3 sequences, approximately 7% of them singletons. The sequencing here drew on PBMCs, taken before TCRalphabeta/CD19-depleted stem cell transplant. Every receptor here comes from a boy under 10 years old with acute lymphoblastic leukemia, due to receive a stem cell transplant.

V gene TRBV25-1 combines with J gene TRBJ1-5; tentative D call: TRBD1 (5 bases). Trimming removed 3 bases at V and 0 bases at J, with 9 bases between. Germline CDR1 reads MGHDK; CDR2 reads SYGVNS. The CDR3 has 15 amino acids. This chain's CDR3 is CASSEAGDSNQPQHF. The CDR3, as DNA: TGTGCCAGCAGTGAGGCGGGGGATAGCAATCAGCCCCAGCATTTT.

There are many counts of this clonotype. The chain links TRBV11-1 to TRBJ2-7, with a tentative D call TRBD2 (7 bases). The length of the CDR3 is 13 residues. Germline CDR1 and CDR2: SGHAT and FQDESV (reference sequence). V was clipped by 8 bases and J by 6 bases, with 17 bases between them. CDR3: CASSKTGGPEQYF. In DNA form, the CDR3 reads TGTGCCAGCTCAAAGACGGGGGGCCCCGAGCAGTACTTC. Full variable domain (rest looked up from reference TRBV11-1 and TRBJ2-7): EAEVAQSPRYKITEKSQAVAFWCDPISGHATLYWYRQILGQGPELLVQFQDESVVDDSQLPKDRFSAERLKGVDSTLKIQPAELGDSAMYLCASSKTGGPEQYFGPGTRLTVT.

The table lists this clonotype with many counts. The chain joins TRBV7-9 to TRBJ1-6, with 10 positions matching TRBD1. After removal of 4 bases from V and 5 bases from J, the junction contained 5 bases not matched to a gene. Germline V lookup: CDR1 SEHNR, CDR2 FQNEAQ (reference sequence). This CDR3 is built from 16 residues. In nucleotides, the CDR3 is TGTGCCAGCAGCTCTTTCGGGACAGGGGATAATTCACCCCTCCACTTT. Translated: CASSSFGTGDNSPLHF.

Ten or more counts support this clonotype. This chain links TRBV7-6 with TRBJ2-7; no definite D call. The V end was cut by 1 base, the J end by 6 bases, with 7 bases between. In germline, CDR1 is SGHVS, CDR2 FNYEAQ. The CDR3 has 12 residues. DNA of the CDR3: TGTGCCAGCAGCTTAGTAGGTAGCGAGCAGTACTTC. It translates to CASSLVGSEQYF.

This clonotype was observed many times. CDR3 nucleotide sequence: TGTGCCAGCAGTCTACTGCAAAGGGGGACTTCAACCTACGAGCAGTACTTC. Protein sequence: CASSLLQRGTSTYEQYF. The chain is built from TRBV14 and TRBJ2-7; either TRBD1 or TRBD2 may fit D (6 bases each). V was shortened by 6 bases and J by 2 bases, with 23 bases between the two germline ends. This CDR3 has 17 residues. Germline V lookup: CDR1 SGHDN, CDR2 FVKESK.

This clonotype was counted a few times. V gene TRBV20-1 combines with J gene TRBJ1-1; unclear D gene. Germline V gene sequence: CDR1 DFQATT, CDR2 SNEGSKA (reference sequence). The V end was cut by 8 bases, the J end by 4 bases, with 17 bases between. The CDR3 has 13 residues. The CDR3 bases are TGCAGTTGTCGGGAACGGGAGACCACTGAAGCTTTCTTT. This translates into CSCRERETTEAFF.

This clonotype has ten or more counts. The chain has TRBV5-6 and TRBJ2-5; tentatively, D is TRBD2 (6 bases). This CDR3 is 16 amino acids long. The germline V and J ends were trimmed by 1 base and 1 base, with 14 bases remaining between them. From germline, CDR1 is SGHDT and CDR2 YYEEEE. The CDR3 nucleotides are TGTGCCAGCAGCTTGCTTAAAGCGGGCCTCCAAGAGACCCAGTACTTC. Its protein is CASSLLKAGLQETQYF.

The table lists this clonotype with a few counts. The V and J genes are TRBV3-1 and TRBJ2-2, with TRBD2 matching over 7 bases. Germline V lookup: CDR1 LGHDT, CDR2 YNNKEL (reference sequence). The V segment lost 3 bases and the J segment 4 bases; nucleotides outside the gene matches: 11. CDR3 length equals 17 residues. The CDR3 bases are TGTGCCAGCAGCCACGATGGGAGGGAAGATACCACCGGGGAGCTGTTTTTT. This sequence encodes CASSHDGREDTTGELFF.

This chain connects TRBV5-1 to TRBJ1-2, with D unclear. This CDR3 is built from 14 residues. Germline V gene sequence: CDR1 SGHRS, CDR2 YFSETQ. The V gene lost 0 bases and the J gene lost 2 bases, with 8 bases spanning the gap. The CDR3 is CASSLAPANYGYTF. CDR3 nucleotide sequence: TGCGCCAGCAGCTTGGCTCCTGCGAACTATGGCTACACCTTC. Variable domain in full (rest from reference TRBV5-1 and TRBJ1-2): KAGVTQTPRYLIKTRGQQVTLSCSPISGHRSVSWYQQTPGQGLQFLFEYFSETQRNKGNFPGRFSGRQFSNSRSEMNVSTLELGDSALYLCASSLAPANYGYTFGSGTRLTVV.

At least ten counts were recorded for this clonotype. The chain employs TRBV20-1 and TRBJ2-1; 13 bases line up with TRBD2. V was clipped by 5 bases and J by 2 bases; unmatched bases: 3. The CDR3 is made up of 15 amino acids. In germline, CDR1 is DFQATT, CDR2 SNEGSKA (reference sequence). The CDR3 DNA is TGCAGTGCTGGGACTAGCGGGGTAGCCTACAATGAGCAGTTCTTC. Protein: CSAGTSGVAYNEQFF.

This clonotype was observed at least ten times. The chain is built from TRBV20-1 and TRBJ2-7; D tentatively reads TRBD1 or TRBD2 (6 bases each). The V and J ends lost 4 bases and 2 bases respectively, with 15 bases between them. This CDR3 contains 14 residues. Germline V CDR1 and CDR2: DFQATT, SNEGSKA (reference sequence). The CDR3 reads CSAKVRDTAYEQYF. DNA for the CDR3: TGCAGTGCTAAGGTGCGGGACACCGCCTACGAGCAGTACTTC.

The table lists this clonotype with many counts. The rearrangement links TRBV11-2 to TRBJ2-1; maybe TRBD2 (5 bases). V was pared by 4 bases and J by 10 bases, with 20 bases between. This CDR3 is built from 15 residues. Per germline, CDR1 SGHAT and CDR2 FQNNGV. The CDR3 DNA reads TGTGCCAGCAGCTCGCCCGGGAAAGGGTTTATAGAGCAGTTCTTC. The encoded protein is CASSSPGKGFIEQFF.

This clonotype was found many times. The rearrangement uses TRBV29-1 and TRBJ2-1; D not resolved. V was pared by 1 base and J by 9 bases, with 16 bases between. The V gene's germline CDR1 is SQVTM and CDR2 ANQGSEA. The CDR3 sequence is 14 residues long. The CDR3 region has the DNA TGCAGCGTTGAAGTTGGCCCAATCCACGGTGAGCAGTTCTTC. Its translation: CSVEVGPIHGEQFF.

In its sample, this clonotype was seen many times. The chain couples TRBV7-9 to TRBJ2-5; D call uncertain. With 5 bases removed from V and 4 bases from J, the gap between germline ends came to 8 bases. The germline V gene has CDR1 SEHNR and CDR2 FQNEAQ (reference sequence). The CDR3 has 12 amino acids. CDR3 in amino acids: CASSLIAETQYF. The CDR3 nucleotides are TGTGCCAGCAGCCTCATAGCAGAGACCCAGTACTTC.

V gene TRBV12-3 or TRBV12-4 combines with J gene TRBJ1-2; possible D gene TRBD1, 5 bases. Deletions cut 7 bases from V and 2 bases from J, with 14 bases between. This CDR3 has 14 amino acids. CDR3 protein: CASTPRGVNYGYTF. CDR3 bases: TGTGCCAGCACCCCCCGAGGGGTGAACTATGGCTACACCTTC.

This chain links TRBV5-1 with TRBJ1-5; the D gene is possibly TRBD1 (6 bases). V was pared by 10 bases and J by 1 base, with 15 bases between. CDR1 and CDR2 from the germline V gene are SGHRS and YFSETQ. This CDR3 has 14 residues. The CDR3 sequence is CAPGGPTSNQPQHF. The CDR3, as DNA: TGCGCCCCCGGGGGGCCGACGAGCAATCAGCCCCAGCATTTT.

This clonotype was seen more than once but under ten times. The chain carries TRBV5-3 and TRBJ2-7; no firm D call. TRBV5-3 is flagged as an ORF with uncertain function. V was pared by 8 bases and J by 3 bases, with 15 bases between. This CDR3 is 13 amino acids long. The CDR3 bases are TGTGCCAGCGGCCCTGGGCCGTACTACGAGCAGTACTTC. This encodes CASGPGPYYEQYF.

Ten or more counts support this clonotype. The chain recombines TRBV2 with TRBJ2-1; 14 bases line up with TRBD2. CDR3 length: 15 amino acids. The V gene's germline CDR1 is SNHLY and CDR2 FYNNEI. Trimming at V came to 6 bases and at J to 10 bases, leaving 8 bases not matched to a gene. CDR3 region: CASRTRGLAGVEQFF. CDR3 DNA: TGTGCCAGCAGGACCCGGGGACTAGCGGGAGTGGAGCAGTTCTTC.

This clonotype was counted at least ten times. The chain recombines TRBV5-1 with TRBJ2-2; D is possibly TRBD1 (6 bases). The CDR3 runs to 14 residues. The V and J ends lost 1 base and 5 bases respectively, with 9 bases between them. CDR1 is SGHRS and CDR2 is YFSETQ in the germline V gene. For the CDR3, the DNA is TGCGCCAGCAGCTTGCCCGACAGGACCGGGGAGCTGTTTTTT. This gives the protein CASSLPDRTGELFF.

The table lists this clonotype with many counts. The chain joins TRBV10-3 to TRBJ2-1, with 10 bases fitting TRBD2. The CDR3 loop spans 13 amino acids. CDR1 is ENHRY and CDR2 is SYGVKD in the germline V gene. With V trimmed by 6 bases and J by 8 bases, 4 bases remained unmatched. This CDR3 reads CAIRLAGAHEQFF. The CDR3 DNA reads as TGTGCCATCAGGCTAGCGGGAGCGCATGAGCAGTTCTTC.

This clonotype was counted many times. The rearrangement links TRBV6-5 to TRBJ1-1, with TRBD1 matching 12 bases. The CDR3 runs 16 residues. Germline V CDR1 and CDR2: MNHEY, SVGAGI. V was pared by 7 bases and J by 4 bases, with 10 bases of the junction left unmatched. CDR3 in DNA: TGTGCCAGCAATTCAGGGACAGGGGGCGCGGGCACTGAAGCTTTCTTT. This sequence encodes CASNSGTGGAGTEAFF.